This record concerns one T cell receptor beta chain sequence. Antigen unknown. The collection from each donor was one heparinised blood draw averaging roughly 0.11 L. Each of the CD4+ naive, central memory, regulatory and stem cell-like memory populations was sorted via CD45RO/CCR7/CD25/CD127/CD95/CD27. The source of the sample is a study of beta chain features in type 1 diabetes. Regarding the study as a whole: Small HLA sub-analyses could not settle whether HLA shapes TCRB rearrangement. Equally in patients and controls, PCR might preferentially amplify shorter templates.

CDR1 and CDR2 from the germline V gene are LGHNA and YSLEER. The CDR3 extends over 19 amino acids. V was pared by 1 base and J by 2 bases, with 11 bases of the junction left unmatched. The sequenced template was cDNA made from the entire isolated RNA. TCRdb's copy holds only in-frame clones and misses some; the assay was immunoSEQ multiplex PCR. The table records around 340,000 clones, less than 20% of them present only once. The TCR was taken from a woman under 30 in good health. This chain joins TRBV4-3 and TRBJ2-1; the match to TRBD2 covers 10 bases. Sequencing was carried out using naive CD4+ T cells from blood. In DNA, the CDR3 is TGCGCCAGCAGCCAAGGGGGGTTGGCTAGCGGGGGTACCTACAATGAGCAGTTCTTC. This encodes CASSQGGLASGGTYNEQFF.